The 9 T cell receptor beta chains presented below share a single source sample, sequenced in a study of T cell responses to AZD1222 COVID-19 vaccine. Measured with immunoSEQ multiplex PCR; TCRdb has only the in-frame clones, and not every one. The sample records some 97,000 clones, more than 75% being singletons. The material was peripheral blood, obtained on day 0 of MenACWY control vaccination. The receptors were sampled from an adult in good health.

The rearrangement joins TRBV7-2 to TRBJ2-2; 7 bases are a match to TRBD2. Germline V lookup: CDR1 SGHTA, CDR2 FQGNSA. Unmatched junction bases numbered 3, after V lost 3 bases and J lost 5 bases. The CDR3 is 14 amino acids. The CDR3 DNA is TGTGCCAGCAGCTTTGTGGGAGGGACCGGGGAGCTGTTTTTT. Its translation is CASSFVGGTGELFF.

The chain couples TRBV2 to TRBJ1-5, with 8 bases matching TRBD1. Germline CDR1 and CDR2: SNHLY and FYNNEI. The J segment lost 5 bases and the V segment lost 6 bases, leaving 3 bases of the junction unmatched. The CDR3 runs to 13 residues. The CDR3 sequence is CASRDREDQPQHF. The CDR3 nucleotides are TGTGCCAGCAGGGACAGGGAGGATCAGCCCCAGCATTTT.

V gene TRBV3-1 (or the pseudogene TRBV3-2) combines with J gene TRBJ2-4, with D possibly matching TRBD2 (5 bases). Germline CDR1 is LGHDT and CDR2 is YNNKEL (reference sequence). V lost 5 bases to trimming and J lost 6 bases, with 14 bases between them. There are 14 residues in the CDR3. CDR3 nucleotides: TGTGCCAGCAGCTCCACCGAGCTAGCAAACATTCAGTACTTC. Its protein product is CASSSTELANIQYF.

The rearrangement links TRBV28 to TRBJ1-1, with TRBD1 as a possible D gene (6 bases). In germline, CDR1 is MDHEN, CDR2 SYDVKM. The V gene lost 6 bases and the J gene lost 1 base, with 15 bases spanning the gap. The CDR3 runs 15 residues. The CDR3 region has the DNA TGTGCCAGCAGCCTAGACTACAGGGCGAACACTGAAGCTTTCTTT. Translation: CASSLDYRANTEAFF.

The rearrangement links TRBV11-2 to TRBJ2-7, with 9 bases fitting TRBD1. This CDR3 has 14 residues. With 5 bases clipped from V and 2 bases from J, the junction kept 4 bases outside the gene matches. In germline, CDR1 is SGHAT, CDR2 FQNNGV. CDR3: CASSAGTGTYEQYF. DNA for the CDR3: TGTGCCAGCAGCGCCGGGACAGGGACCTACGAGCAGTACTTC.

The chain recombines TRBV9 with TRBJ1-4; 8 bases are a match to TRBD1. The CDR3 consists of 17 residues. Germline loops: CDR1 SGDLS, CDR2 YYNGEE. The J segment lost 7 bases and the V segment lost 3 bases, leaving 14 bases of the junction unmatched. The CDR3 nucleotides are TGTGCCAGCAGCGGCGGTCAGGGGGCGACTACTGGTGAAAAACTGTTTTTT. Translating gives CASSGGQGATTGEKLFF.

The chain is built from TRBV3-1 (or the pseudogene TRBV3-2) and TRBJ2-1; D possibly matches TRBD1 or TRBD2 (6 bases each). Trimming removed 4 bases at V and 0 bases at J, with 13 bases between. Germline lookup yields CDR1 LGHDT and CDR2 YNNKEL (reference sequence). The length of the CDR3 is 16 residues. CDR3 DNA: TGTGCCAGCAGCCCCCCGCGGGACACCTCCTACAATGAGCAGTTCTTC. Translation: CASSPPRDTSYNEQFF.

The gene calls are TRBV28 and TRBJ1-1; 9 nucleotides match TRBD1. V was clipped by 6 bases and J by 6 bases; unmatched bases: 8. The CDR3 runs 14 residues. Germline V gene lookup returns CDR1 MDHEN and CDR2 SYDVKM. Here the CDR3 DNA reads TGTGCCAGCAGCGAGGACAGGGGAGGGTCTGAAGCTTTCTTT. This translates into CASSEDRGGSEAFF.

The CDR3 DNA reads as TGTGCCAGCGGGGGGGAGGAGGGCGCGCGGCAGCCCCAGCATTTT. Protein product: CASGGEEGARQPQHF. This chain connects TRBV2 to TRBJ1-5, with D perhaps TRBD1 (5 bases). CDR1 is SNHLY and CDR2 is FYNNEI in the germline V gene. The CDR3 is 15 amino acids. V was trimmed by 8 bases and J by 7 bases, leaving 21 bases between them.